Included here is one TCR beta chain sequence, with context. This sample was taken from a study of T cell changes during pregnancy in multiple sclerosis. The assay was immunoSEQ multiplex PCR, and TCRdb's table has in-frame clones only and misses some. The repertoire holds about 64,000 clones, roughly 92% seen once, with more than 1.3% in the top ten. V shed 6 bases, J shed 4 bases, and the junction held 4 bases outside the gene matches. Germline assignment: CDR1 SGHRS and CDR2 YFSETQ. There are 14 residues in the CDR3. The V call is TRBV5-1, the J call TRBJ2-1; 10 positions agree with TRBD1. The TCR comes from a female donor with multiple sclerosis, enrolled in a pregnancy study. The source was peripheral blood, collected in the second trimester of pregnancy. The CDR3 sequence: CASNRDRGYNEQFF. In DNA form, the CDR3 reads TGCGCCAGCAACCGGGACAGGGGATACAATGAGCAGTTCTTC.